This T cell receptor beta chain was recovered during a study of kidney transplant recipient with SARS-CoV-2 infection. This clonotype was observed many times. TCRdb analysed the reads with MiXCR anew, one entry per CDR3 protein. The table has approximately 240,000 distinct CDR3 sequences, 29% seen once. This CDR3 is built from 15 residues. The J segment lost 3 bases and the V segment lost 5 bases, leaving 2 bases of the junction unmatched. The germline V gene encodes CDR1 KGHDR and CDR2 SFDVKD. The TCR sequence derives from a young adult male patient who had COVID-19 and was a kidney transplant recipient. Some T cells here may be from the graft donor. The sample was a blood sample, taken at baseline and on day 111 from a kidney transplant recipient. The chain couples TRBV24-1 to TRBJ2-2; 10 bases are a match to TRBD1. This chain's CDR3 is CATSGGQGYTGELFF. CDR3 coding DNA: TGTGCCACCAGTGGGGGACAGGGGTACACCGGGGAGCTGTTTTTT.